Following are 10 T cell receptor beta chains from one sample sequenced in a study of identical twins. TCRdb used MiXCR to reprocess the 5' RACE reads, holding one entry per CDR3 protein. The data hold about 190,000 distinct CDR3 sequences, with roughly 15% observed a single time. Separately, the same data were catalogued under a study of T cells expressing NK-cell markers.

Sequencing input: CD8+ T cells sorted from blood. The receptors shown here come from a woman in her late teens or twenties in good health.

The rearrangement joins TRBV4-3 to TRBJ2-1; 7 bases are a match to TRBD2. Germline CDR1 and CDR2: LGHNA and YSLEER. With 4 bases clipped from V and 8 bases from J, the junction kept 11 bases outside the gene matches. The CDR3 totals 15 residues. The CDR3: CASSRQSGIGYEQFF. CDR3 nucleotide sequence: TGCGCCAGCAGCCGACAAAGCGGGATCGGCTATGAGCAGTTCTTC.

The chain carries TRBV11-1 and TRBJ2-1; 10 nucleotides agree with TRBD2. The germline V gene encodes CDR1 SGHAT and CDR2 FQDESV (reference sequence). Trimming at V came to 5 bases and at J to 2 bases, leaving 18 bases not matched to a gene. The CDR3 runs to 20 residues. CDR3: CASSTRTSGQKPETYNEQFF. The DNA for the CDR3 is TGTGCCAGCAGCACTCGGACTAGCGGACAAAAACCCGAAACCTACAATGAGCAGTTCTTC. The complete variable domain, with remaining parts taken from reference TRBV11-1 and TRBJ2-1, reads EAEVAQSPRYKITEKSQAVAFWCDPISGHATLYWYRQILGQGPELLVQFQDESVVDDSQLPKDRFSAERLKGVDSTLKIQPAELGDSAMYLCASSTRTSGQKPETYNEQFFGPGTRLTVL.

CDR3 loop: CASSPGTNTGELFF. The CDR3 DNA follows: TGTGCCAGCAGCCCCGGGACCAACACCGGGGAGCTGTTTTTT. The chain has TRBV7-9 and TRBJ2-2; D may correspond to TRBD1 or TRBD2 (5 bases each). Germline V CDR1 and CDR2: SEHNR, FQNEAQ (reference sequence). CDR3 size: 14 residues. Trimming shortened V by 5 bases and J by 2 bases, and 9 bases separated the two germline ends.

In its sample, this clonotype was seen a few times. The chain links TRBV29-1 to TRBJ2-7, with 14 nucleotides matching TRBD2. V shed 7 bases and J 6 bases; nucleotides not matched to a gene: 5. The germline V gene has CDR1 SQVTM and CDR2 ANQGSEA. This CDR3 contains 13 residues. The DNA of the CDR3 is TGCAGCGCCGGGACTAGCGGGAGACCCGAGCAGTACTTC. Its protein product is CSAGTSGRPEQYF.

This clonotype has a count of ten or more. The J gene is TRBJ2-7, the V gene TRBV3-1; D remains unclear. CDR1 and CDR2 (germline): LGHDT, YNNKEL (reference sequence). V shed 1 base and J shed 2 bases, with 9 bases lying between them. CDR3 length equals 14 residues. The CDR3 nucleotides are TGTGCCAGCAGCCAAGGCGGAGAGGCCTACGAGCAGTACTTC. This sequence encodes CASSQGGEAYEQYF.

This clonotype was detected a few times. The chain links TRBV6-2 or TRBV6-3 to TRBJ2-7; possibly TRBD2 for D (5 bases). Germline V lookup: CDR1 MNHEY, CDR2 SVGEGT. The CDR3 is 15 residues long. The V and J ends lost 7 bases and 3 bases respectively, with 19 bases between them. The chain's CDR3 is CASMVPIGNDYEQYF. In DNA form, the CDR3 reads TGTGCCAGCATGGTCCCCATCGGGAACGACTACGAGCAGTACTTC.

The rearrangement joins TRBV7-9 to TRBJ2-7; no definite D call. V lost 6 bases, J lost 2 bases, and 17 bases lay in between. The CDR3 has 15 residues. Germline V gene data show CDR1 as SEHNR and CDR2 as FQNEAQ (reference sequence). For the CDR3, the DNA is TGTGCCAGCAGACCACCGGGCCCAAGTACCTACGAGCAGTACTTC. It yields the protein CASRPPGPSTYEQYF.

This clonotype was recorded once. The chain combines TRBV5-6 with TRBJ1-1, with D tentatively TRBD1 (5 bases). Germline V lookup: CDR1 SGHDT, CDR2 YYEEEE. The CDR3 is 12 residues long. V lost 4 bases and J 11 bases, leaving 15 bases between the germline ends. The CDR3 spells CASSAGTRGAFF. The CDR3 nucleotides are TGTGCCAGCAGCGCCGGGACCCGCGGGGCTTTCTTT. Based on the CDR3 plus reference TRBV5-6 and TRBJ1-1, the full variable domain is DAGVTQSPTHLIKTRGQQVTLRCSPKSGHDTVSWYQQALGQGPQFIFQYYEEEERQRGNFPDRFSGHQFPNYSSELNVNALLLGDSALYLCASSAGTRGAFFGQGTRLTVV.

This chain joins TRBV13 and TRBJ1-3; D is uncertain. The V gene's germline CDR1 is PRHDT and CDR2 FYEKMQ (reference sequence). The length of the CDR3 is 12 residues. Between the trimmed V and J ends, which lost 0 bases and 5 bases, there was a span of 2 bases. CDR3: CASSLGRNTIYF. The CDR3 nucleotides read TGTGCCAGCAGCTTAGGCCGAAACACCATATATTTT.

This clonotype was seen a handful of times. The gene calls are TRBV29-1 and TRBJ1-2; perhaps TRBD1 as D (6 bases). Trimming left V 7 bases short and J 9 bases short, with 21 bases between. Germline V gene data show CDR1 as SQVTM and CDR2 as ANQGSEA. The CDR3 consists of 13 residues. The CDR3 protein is CSATGLHTESYTF. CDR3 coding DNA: TGCAGCGCGACAGGACTCCACACCGAGAGCTACACCTTC.